The entry below describes one TCR beta chain. Its cognate antigen is unknown. One end of the junction varies from germline; a read error may be responsible. The sample holds other DNA sequences that translate to the same CDR3. The data belong to a study of cytomegalovirus exposure and HLA in healthy donors. Germline CDR1 is SGDLS and CDR2 is YYNGEE. The CDR3 sequence is 12 residues long. The PCR contained 60 Vbeta and 13 Jbeta primers. TCRdb's table, derived via immunoSEQ multiplex PCR, lists solely in-frame clones and lacks some. The table shows about 150,000 clones, with roughly two thirds occurring only once. Study-wide points: The study flagged some 180 TCR beta chains as cytomegalovirus-associated. Other equally common chains were less clonally expanded than HLA-associated TCR beta chains, a later analysis showed.

Healthy bone marrow donors supplied every sample. The sequence came from a woman aged 18-29 years in good health and CMV-seropositive. Sample: PBMCs. The V call is TRBV9, the J call TRBJ1-2; D might be TRBD1 (5 bases). The CDR3 loop is CASSVEGYGYTF. The CDR3 DNA is TGCGCCAGCAGCGTAGAGGGGTATGGCTACACCTTC.